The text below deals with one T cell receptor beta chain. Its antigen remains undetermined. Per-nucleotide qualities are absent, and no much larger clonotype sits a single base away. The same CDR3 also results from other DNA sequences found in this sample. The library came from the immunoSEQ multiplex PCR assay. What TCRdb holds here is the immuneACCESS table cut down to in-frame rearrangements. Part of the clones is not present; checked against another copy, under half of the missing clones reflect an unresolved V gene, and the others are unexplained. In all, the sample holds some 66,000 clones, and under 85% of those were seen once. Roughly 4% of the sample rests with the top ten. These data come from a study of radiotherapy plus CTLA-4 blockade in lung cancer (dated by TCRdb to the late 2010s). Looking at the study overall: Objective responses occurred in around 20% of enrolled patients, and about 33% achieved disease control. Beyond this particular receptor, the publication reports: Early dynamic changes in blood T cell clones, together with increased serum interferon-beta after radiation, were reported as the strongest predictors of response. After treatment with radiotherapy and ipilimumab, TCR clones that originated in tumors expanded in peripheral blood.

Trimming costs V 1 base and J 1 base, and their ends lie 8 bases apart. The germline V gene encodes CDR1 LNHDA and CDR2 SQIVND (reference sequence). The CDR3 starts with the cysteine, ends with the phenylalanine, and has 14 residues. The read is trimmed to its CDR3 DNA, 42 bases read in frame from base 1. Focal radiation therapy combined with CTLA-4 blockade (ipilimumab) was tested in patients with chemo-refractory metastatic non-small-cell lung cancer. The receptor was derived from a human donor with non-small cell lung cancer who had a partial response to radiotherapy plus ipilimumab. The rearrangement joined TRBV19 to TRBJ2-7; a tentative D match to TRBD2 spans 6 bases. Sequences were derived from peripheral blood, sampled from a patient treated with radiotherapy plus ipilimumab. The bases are TGTGCCAGTAGTATAGGCCGGGGGTCCTACGAGCAGTACTTC. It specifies CASSIGRGSYEQYF.